A single sample gave rise to the 6 T cell receptor beta chains below, sequenced in a study of neurological immune-mediated disorders. TCRdb called the 5' RACE reads again in MiXCR, with one record for every CDR3 protein. The sample lists tens of thousands of distinct CDR3 sequences, 3% to 4.5% seen once, with under 3.5% in the top ten. Sample: PBMCs. Receptors originate from a woman aged 50 to 65 with multiple sclerosis.

This clonotype was observed many times. J is TRBJ2-7 and V is TRBV5-1; 8 nucleotides align to TRBD2. Germline-derived CDR1 and CDR2 are SGHRS and YFSETQ. CDR3 size: 14 residues. J was trimmed by 7 bases and V by 5 bases; bases with no gene match: 11. CDR3 in amino acids: CASSSLGGADEQYF. In DNA, the CDR3 is TGCGCCAGCAGTTCTCTCGGGGGGGCGGATGAGCAGTACTTC.

This clonotype was counted only a few times. The chain employs TRBV15 and TRBJ1-1; TRBD1 matches 7 bases. With 5 bases clipped from V and 3 bases from J, the junction kept 9 bases outside the gene matches. Per the germline V gene, CDR1 is LNHNV and CDR2 is YYDKDF (reference sequence). The CDR3 consists of 15 residues. The CDR3 DNA sequence: TGTGCCACCAGCGCAGGCGGCAGGGGGTACACTGAAGCTTTCTTT. Its translation: CATSAGGRGYTEAFF.

This clonotype was detected ten times or more. The CDR3 DNA reads as TGTGCCAGCAGCCACGGATCCACCGGGGAGCTGTTTTTT. Translation: CASSHGSTGELFF. This chain links TRBV7-3 with TRBJ2-2; D is undetermined. The V gene's germline CDR1 is SGHTA and CDR2 FQGTGA. This CDR3 is built from 13 residues. Trimming left V 5 bases short and J 4 bases short, with 8 bases between. Variable domain in full (rest from reference TRBV7-3 and TRBJ2-2): GAGVSQTPSNKVTEKGKYVELRCDPISGHTALYWYRQSLGQGPEFLIYFQGTGAADDSGLPNDRFFAVRPEGSVSTLKIQRTERGDSAVYLCASSHGSTGELFFGEGSRLTVL.

This clonotype was counted at least ten times. CDR3 DNA: TGTGCCAGCAGTGATACAGGTTCCTATGGCTACACCTTC. Translating gives CASSDTGSYGYTF. This sequence joins TRBV12-3 or TRBV12-4 and TRBJ1-2; a weak D match, TRBD1 (5 bases). There are 13 residues in the CDR3. The V gene lost 5 bases and the J gene lost 4 bases, with 11 bases spanning the gap.

This clonotype was seen at least ten times. The chain uses TRBV7-2 and TRBJ2-3; 8 nucleotides match TRBD1. CDR1 is SGHTA and CDR2 is FQGNSA in the germline V gene. The CDR3 is 14 residues long. V shed 3 bases, J shed 7 bases, and the junction held 6 bases outside the gene matches. Written as DNA, the CDR3 is TGTGCCAGCAGCTTGGGGATCAGGGGGCATACGCAGTATTTT. It yields the protein CASSLGIRGHTQYF.

This clonotype was observed at least ten times. This chain joins TRBV21-1 and TRBJ2-3; TRBD1, as called in the table, went unchecked against the DNA. TRBV21-1 represents a pseudogene. The CDR3 has 14 residues. The CDR3 loop reads CASLAGTGTDTQYF. CDR3 in DNA: TGTGCCAGCCTTGCCGGGACCGGCACAGATACGCAGTATTTT.